This entry describes one T cell receptor (beta chain). This entry belongs to a study of blood T cell repertoires in COVID-19. Study-level background: Some COVID-19 samples were acute and others convalescent; all came from the United States, Italy and Spain.

This CDR3 comprises 16 residues. Per the germline V gene, CDR1 is SGHRS and CDR2 is YFSETQ. Trimming removed 0 bases from V and 3 bases from J; junction bases left unmatched: 2. Data came from immunoSEQ multiplex PCR; TCRdb stores just in-frame clones and leaves some out. Here the sample spans 200,000 to 300,000 clones, around 88% being singletons. The V and J genes are TRBV5-1 and TRBJ2-1, with 11 bases fitting TRBD1. This sequence originates from a woman between 35 and 50 years old with acute COVID-19. The sequencing input was PBMCs or T cells enriched from blood (not recorded which). The CDR3 DNA sequence: TGCGCCAGCAGCTTGGCAGGGACAGGGGGCTACAATGAGCAGTTCTTC. Translating it yields CASSLAGTGGYNEQFF. The variable domain in full, completed from reference TRBV5-1 and TRBJ2-1, reads KAGVTQTPRYLIKTRGQQVTLSCSPISGHRSVSWYQQTPGQGLQFLFEYFSETQRNKGNFPGRFSGRQFSNSRSEMNVSTLELGDSALYLCASSLAGTGGYNEQFFGPGTRLTVL.